Presented here are 28 T cell receptor beta chains from one specimen sequenced in a study of T cell repertoires in cytomegalovirus infection. MiXCR, run by TCRdb on the reads, gives a single entry per CDR3 protein. The sample yields roughly 920,000 distinct CDR3 sequences, about 33% seen once. Their cognate antigens are unknown. Material: cultured CD8+ T cells from PBMCs, obtained from culture after CMV antigen stimulation. The receptors were sampled from a human donor in good health (CMV status not recorded). Some clones in this sample may be carry-over from other donors' samples.

This clonotype was detected only a few times. This chain links TRBV9 with TRBJ2-6, with TRBD2 as a possible D gene (6 bases). Germline CDR1 is SGDLS and CDR2 is YYNGEE. This CDR3 comprises 15 residues. Trimming cost V 3 bases and J 2 bases, with 9 bases left between them. The CDR3 sequence is CASSGGVAGANVLTF. The CDR3 region has the DNA TGTGCCAGCAGCGGGGGGGTCGCTGGGGCCAACGTCCTGACTTTC.

The rearrangement uses TRBV15 and TRBJ2-1; 9 bases match TRBD1. CDR3 length equals 13 residues. The junction had 3 bases not matched to a gene; V was cut back by 7 bases and J by 5 bases. CDR1 LNHNV and CDR2 YYDKDF come from the germline V gene (reference sequence). The CDR3 region has the DNA TGTGCCACCAAGCGGACAGGGGACAATGAGCAGTTCTTC. Residues: CATKRTGDNEQFF.

The chain links TRBV29-1 to TRBJ2-1; D is possibly TRBD1 or TRBD2 (5 bases each). The V end lost 8 bases, the J end lost 0 bases, and 17 bases lay between the germline ends. The CDR3 consists of 15 residues. Germline V lookup: CDR1 SQVTM, CDR2 ANQGSEA. CDR3 sequence reads: CSYEGSPTSYNEQFF. The CDR3 nucleotides are TGCAGCTACGAGGGGTCCCCCACCTCCTACAATGAGCAGTTCTTC.

This clonotype was recorded once. The gene calls are TRBV7-4 and TRBJ2-7; the D gene is possibly TRBD2 (6 bases). The germline gives CDR1 SGHVT, CDR2 SQSDAQ. This CDR3 has 16 residues. V was pared by 6 bases and J by 2 bases, with 20 bases between. The CDR3 nucleotides are TGTGCCAGCAGTACCCCGTTGGGGGGAGAAACCTACGAGCAGTACTTC. It encodes CASSTPLGGETYEQYF.

As regards this clonotype: Being one base from a much bigger clone, this may be a read error. The rearrangement uses TRBV7-6 and TRBJ1-1; TRBD1 is a possible D gene (5 bases). V lost 10 bases, J lost 5 bases, and 26 bases lay in between. The CDR3 is made up of 16 amino acids. CDR1 is SGHVS, CDR2 FNYEAQ, per germline. The DNA for the CDR3 is TGTGCCAACAGTCACGGGAGGGGCAGTGAAAGTACTGAAGCTTTCTTT. This codes for CANSHGRGSESTEAFF.

A few counts support this clonotype. This chain joins TRBV12-3 or TRBV12-4 and TRBJ1-1, with 8 bases lining up with TRBD1. The CDR3 has 14 residues. With 5 bases clipped from V and 6 bases from J, the junction kept 8 bases outside the gene matches. This CDR3 reads CASSPPWTGSEAFF. CDR3 bases: TGTGCCAGCAGTCCGCCCTGGACAGGGTCTGAAGCTTTCTTT.

The chain is built from TRBV6-6 and TRBJ1-3, with D possibly TRBD1 on 6 matching bases. Trimming left V 6 bases short and J 0 bases short, with 15 bases between. From germline, CDR1 is MNHNY and CDR2 SVGAGI (reference sequence). This CDR3 spans 16 amino acids. The CDR3 DNA sequence: TGTGCCAGCAGGGCCACAGGGATGGGCTCTGGAAACACCATATATTTT. It encodes CASRATGMGSGNTIYF.

Comment on this clonotype: The junction departs from the called germline gene at one end, perhaps through a read error. The CDR3 here is CASTPILGDDGYTF. For the CDR3, the DNA is TGTGCTAGCACCCCCATCCTGGGGGATGATGGCTACACCTTC. J is TRBJ1-2 and V is TRBV7-7, with a tentative D call TRBD1 (5 bases). Germline CDR1 reads SSHAT; CDR2 reads FNYEAQ (reference sequence). The CDR3 spans 14 residues.

This clonotype appeared a few times. V gene TRBV28 combines with J gene TRBJ1-5; the D gene is possibly TRBD1 (6 bases). The CDR3 spans 14 residues. From germline, CDR1 is MDHEN and CDR2 SYDVKM. Between the trimmed V and J ends, which lost 3 bases and 5 bases, there was a span of 11 bases. The CDR3 sequence is CASSFTGTHQPQHF. Written as DNA, the CDR3 is TGTGCCAGCAGTTTTACAGGGACCCATCAGCCCCAGCATTTT.

This clonotype was detected many times. V is TRBV19 and J is TRBJ2-1; 9 nucleotides agree with TRBD1. J gave up 7 bases and V 8 bases, and 0 bases lay outside the gene matches. The CDR3 is 11 amino acids. Germline V gives CDR1 LNHDA, CDR2 SQIVND (reference sequence). For the CDR3, the DNA is TGTGCCAGTGGACAGGGGAATGAGCAGTTCTTC. The encoded protein is CASGQGNEQFF.

The rearrangement uses TRBV14 and TRBJ2-3, with D possibly matching TRBD2 (6 bases). The V and J ends lost 2 bases and 6 bases respectively, with 9 bases between them. CDR3 length: 13 residues. Germline V CDR1 and CDR2: SGHDN, FVKESK. The CDR3 loop is CASSQSRGDTQYF. DNA of the CDR3: TGTGCCAGCAGCCAATCACGGGGGGATACGCAGTATTTT. The full variable domain, its missing parts supplied by reference TRBV14 and TRBJ2-3, is EAGVTQFPSHSVIEKGQTVTLRCDPISGHDNLYWYRRVMGKEIKFLLHFVKESKQDESGMPNNRFLAERTGGTYSTLKVQPAELEDSGVYFCASSQSRGDTQYFGPGTRLTVL.

This chain uses TRBV9 with TRBJ2-1, with 14 bases fitting TRBD2. V lost 4 bases and J lost 9; bases outside the gene matches: 6. Germline CDR1 reads SGDLS; CDR2 reads YYNGEE. The CDR3 has 15 residues. The CDR3 nucleotides are TGTGCCAGCAGCCTGACTAGCGGGGGGGAGGTTGAGCAGTTCTTC. Protein: CASSLTSGGEVEQFF.

This clonotype was seen only a few times. The J gene is TRBJ2-7, the V gene TRBV4-1; TRBD2 matches 9 bases. CDR1 is MGHRA, CDR2 YSYEKL, per germline. The V segment lost 4 bases and the J segment 0 bases; nucleotides outside the gene matches: 4. The CDR3 length is 15 residues. The CDR3 reads CASSPISGSSYEQYF. The CDR3 coding sequence is TGCGCCAGCAGCCCCATTAGCGGGAGCTCCTACGAGCAGTACTTC.

As regards this clonotype: The junction does not match germline at one end; this may be a read error. The chain links TRBV7-2 to TRBJ2-3; 10 positions match TRBD1. There are 17 residues in the CDR3. CDR1 and CDR2 (germline): SGHTA, FQGNSA. CDR3 protein: CASSLEGQGFSTDPQYF. In DNA form, the CDR3 reads TGTGCCAGCAGCTTAGAGGGACAGGGGTTCAGCACAGATCCGCAGTATTTT.

The chain uses TRBV2 and TRBJ1-2; D remains unclear. Per germline, CDR1 SNHLY and CDR2 FYNNEI. The CDR3 is 14 amino acids. Deletions cut 0 bases from V and 0 bases from J, with 5 bases between. The CDR3 nucleotides are TGTGCCAGCAGTGAAGCTGGGGCTAACTATGGCTACACCTTC. Protein sequence: CASSEAGANYGYTF. Together with reference TRBV2 and TRBJ1-2, the CDR3 gives the full variable domain: EPEVTQTPSHQVTQMGQEVILRCVPISNHLYFYWYRQILGQKVEFLVSFYNNEISEKSEIFDDQFSVERPDGSNFTLKIRSTKLEDSAMYFCASSEAGANYGYTFGSGTRLTVV.

This chain links TRBV7-9 with TRBJ1-4; no clear D. Trimming left V 3 bases short and J 8 bases short, with 22 bases between. The CDR3 sequence is 17 residues long. Germline V lookup: CDR1 SEHNR, CDR2 FQNEAQ (reference sequence). The CDR3 region has the DNA TGTGCCAGCAGCTTTAACCCGGACGTTTCCGGGGAGGAAAAACTGTTTTTT. Translation: CASSFNPDVSGEEKLFF.

CDR3 in amino acids: CASRTGMMAGELFF. The CDR3 region has the DNA TGTGCCAGCAGGACAGGAATGATGGCCGGGGAGCTGTTTTTT. This chain uses TRBV28 with TRBJ2-2; a weak D match, TRBD1 (6 bases). The V end was cut by 6 bases, the J end by 6 bases, with 14 bases between. The CDR3 length is 14 residues. The germline CDR1 and CDR2 sequences are MDHEN and SYDVKM.

A few counts support this clonotype. The J gene is TRBJ1-6, the V gene TRBV6-6; D perhaps matches TRBD1 (5 bases). The CDR3 sequence is 16 residues long. The germline CDR1 and CDR2 sequences are MNHNY and SVGAGI (reference sequence). The ends were cut back, 0 bases at V and 6 bases at J, with 12 bases in the middle. CDR3 region: CASSYSIRESNSPLHF. The CDR3 DNA reads TGTGCCAGCAGTTACTCGATCAGGGAAAGTAATTCACCCCTCCACTTT.

This clonotype has only a few counts. The chain links TRBV14 to TRBJ2-3; tentative D call: TRBD2 (6 bases). Trimming removed 8 bases at V and 2 bases at J, with 17 bases between. This CDR3 is built from 15 residues. Germline assignment: CDR1 SGHDN and CDR2 FVKESK. The CDR3 loop is CASSFLRENTDTQYF. The CDR3 DNA sequence: TGTGCCAGCTCGTTCCTCCGGGAGAACACAGATACGCAGTATTTT.

The chain employs TRBV3-1 and TRBJ1-4; D is ambiguous. Trimming stripped 4 bases from V and 4 bases from J, with 10 bases between. There are 14 residues in the CDR3. Per the germline V gene, CDR1 is LGHDT and CDR2 is YNNKEL (reference sequence). CDR3 residues: CASSRDPGNEKLFF. In DNA form, the CDR3 reads TGTGCCAGCAGCCGTGATCCGGGTAATGAAAAACTGTTTTTT. Supplemented by reference TRBV3-1 and TRBJ1-4, the full variable domain reads DTAVSQTPKYLVTQMGNDKSIKCEQNLGHDTMYWYKQDSKKFLKIMFSYNNKELIINETVPNRFSPKSPDKAHLNLHINSLELGDSAVYFCASSRDPGNEKLFFGSGTQLSVL.

The chain combines TRBV12-3 or TRBV12-4 with TRBJ2-1; 8 bases are shared with TRBD1. The junction had 18 bases not matched to a gene; V was cut back by 5 bases and J by 0 bases. CDR3 length: 20 residues. This CDR3 reads CASSLNLLAMTGDSYNEQFF. The DNA for the CDR3 is TGTGCCAGCAGTCTTAACCTCCTAGCAATGACAGGGGACTCCTACAATGAGCAGTTCTTC.

This sequence joins TRBV25-1 and TRBJ2-1; the match to TRBD2 covers 7 bases. Per germline, CDR1 MGHDK and CDR2 SYGVNS. V dropped 3 bases and J dropped 2; count of bases not matched to a gene: 1. The CDR3 consists of 14 residues. This CDR3 is CASSEGGAYNEQFF. In nucleotides, the CDR3 is TGTGCCAGCAGTGAGGGGGGGGCCTACAATGAGCAGTTCTTC.

The chain links TRBV6-6 to TRBJ1-1; D uncertain. The germline V and J ends were trimmed by 3 bases and 0 bases, with 5 bases remaining between them. Germline loops: CDR1 MNHNY, CDR2 SVGAGI (reference sequence). The CDR3 runs to 13 residues. For the CDR3, the DNA is TGTGCCAGCAGTTATGAGGTGAACACTGAAGCTTTCTTT. Encoded protein: CASSYEVNTEAFF.

The chain employs TRBV27 and TRBJ1-4; D is uncertain. The V gene lost 2 bases and the J gene lost 8 bases, with 12 bases spanning the gap. CDR1 is MNHEY and CDR2 is SMNVEV in the germline V gene (reference sequence). This CDR3 region has 14 residues. The CDR3 nucleotides read TGTGCCAGCAGTTTACGGGGTGGCATCGAAAAACTGTTTTTT. This codes for CASSLRGGIEKLFF.

The rearrangement uses TRBV2 and TRBJ2-7; 7 positions match TRBD2. The V gene's germline CDR1 is SNHLY and CDR2 FYNNEI. This CDR3 comprises 15 residues. V was clipped by 2 bases and J by 1 base; unmatched bases: 5. The CDR3 DNA reads TGTGCCAGCAGTGAATTCCGGGGGGTTTCCTACGAGCAGTACGTC. This translates into CASSEFRGVSYEQYV.

This sequence joins TRBV20-1 and TRBJ2-3; 7 bases align to TRBD2. The germline V gene has CDR1 DFQATT and CDR2 SNEGSKA (reference sequence). The V gene end was trimmed by 3 bases and the J gene end by 0 bases; junction bases not matched to a gene: 9. The CDR3 is made up of 16 amino acids. In DNA, the CDR3 is TGCAGTGCTAGGGAAATGGGGACTATAAGCACAGATACGCAGTATTTT. It specifies CSAREMGTISTDTQYF.

The chain couples TRBV10-1 to TRBJ1-4; D gene unclear. CDR1 WNHNN and CDR2 SYGVQD come from the germline V gene (reference sequence). The CDR3 loop spans 13 amino acids. V was clipped by 9 bases and J by 4 bases, with 12 bases between them. CDR3 in amino acids: CARIRSFNEKLFF. The CDR3 DNA is TGCGCCAGAATTAGGAGTTTTAATGAAAAACTGTTTTTT.

The V call is TRBV9, the J call TRBJ1-6; D possibly corresponds to TRBD1 (5 bases). V was shortened by 0 bases and J by 0 bases, with 10 bases between the two germline ends. The CDR3 extends over 17 amino acids. Germline V gives CDR1 SGDLS, CDR2 YYNGEE. The chain's CDR3 is CASSVEGTSSYNSPLHF. In DNA form, the CDR3 reads TGTGCCAGCAGCGTAGAAGGGACGAGCTCCTATAATTCACCCCTCCACTTT.